This T cell receptor (beta chain) originates from a study of T cell changes during pregnancy in multiple sclerosis. Trimming removed 4 bases at V and 3 bases at J, with 10 bases between. Germline CDR1 LNHNV, CDR2 YYDKDF (reference sequence). This CDR3 contains 14 residues. The method was immunoSEQ multiplex PCR; TCRdb's version includes in-frame clones alone and lacks a portion of them. The table shows around 35,000 clones, with about nine tenths occurring only once. This clone is a singleton in its sample. The sequencing used CD8+ T cells from peripheral blood mononuclear cells, collected before pregnancy. This rearrangement joins TRBV15 to TRBJ1-3; maybe TRBD1 (5 bases). This receptor was taken from a female donor with multiple sclerosis, enrolled in a pregnancy study. The CDR3 DNA reads TGTGCCACCAGCACCCGGACAAGTGGAAACACCATATATTTT. Amino acids: CATSTRTSGNTIYF.